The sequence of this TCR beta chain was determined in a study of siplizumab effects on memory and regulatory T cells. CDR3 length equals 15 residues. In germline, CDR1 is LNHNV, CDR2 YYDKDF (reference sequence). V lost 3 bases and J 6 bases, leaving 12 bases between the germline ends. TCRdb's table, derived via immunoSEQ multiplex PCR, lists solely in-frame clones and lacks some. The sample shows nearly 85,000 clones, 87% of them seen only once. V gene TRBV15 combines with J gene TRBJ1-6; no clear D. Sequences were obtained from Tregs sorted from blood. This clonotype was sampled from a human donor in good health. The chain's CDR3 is CATSREGNPNSPLHF. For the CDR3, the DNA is TGTGCCACCAGCAGGGAGGGAAACCCTAATTCACCCCTCCACTTT. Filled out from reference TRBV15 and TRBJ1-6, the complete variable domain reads DAMVIQNPRYQVTQFGKPVTLSCSQTLNHNVMYWYQQKSSQAPKLLFHYYDKDFNNEADTPDNFQSRRPNTSFCFLDIRSPGLGDTAMYLCATSREGNPNSPLHFGNGTRLTVT.